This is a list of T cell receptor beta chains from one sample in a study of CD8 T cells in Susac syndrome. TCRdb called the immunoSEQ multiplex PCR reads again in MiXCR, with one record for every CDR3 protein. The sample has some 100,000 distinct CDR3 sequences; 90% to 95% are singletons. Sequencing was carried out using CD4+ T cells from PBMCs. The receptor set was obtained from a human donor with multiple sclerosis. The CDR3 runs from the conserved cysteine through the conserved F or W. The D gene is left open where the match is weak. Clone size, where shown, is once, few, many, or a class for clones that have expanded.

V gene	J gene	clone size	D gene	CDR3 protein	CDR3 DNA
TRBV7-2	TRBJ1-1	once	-	CASSFRTALRTEAFF	TGTGCCAGCAGCTTCCGGACTGCTCTGAGAACTGAAGCTTTCTTT
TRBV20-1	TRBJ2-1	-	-	CSARMPVRTYNEQFF	TGCAGTGCTAGAATGCCGGTGCGGACCTACAATGAGCAGTTCTTC
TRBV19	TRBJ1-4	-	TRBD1	CASSPLQGANSNEKLFF	TGTGCCAGTAGCCCCTTACAGGGGGCGAATTCAAATGAAAAACTGTTTTTT
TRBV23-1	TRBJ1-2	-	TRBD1	CASVPGGDYGYTF	TGCGCCAGCGTTCCAGGGGGCGACTATGGCTACACCTTC
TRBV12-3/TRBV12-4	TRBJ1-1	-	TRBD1	CASRGTATEAFF	TGTGCCAGCAGGGGGACAGCCACTGAAGCTTTCTTT
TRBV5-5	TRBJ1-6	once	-	CASTPGDITSPLHF	TGTGCCAGCACACCCGGGGATATAACCTCACCCCTCCACTTT
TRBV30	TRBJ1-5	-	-	CAWSEQGGQPQHF	TGTGCCTGGAGTGAACAGGGAGGACAGCCCCAGCATTTT
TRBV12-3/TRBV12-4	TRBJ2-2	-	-	CASSFLEGRANTGELFF	TGTGCCAGCAGTTTTCTGGAGGGAAGGGCGAACACCGGGGAGCTGTTTTTT
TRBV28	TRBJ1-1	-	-	CASSISSWDKNTEAFF	TGTGCCAGCAGTATCTCGAGTTGGGACAAGAACACTGAAGCTTTCTTT
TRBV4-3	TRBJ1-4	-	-	CASSQAIPGKLFF	TGCGCCAGCAGCCAAGCCATCCCCGGAAAACTGTTTTTT
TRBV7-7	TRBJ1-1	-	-	CASSRMSSTGNTEAFF	TGTGCTAGCAGCCGGATGTCATCAACAGGGAACACTGAAGCTTTCTTT
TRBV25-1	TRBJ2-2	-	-	CASSESGTGTAGELFF	TGTGCCAGCAGTGAATCGGGTACCGGAACGGCCGGGGAGCTGTTTTTT
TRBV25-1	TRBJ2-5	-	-	CASSEVVETQYF	TGTGCCAGCAGTGAGGTAGTGGAGACCCAGTACTTC
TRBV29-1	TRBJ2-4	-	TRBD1	CSVEDYGQGTNIQYF	TGCAGCGTTGAAGATTACGGACAGGGTACGAACATTCAGTACTTC
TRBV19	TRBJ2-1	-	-	CASSIFNLGNEQFF	TGTGCCAGTAGCATATTTAATTTAGGCAATGAGCAGTTCTTC
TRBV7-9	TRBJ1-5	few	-	CASSLAAQPQHF	TGTGCCAGCAGCTTAGCAGCTCAGCCCCAGCATTTT
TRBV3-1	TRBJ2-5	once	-	CASSQGWSGETQYF	TGTGCCAGCAGCCAAGGGTGGAGTGGGGAGACCCAGTACTTC
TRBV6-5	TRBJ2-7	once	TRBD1	CASSYRQGVSSYEQYF	TGTGCCAGCAGTTACCGACAGGGGGTAAGCTCCTACGAGCAGTACTTC
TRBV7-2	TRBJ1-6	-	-	CASTSSYNSPLHF	TGTGCCAGCACCAGCTCCTATAATTCACCCCTCCACTTT
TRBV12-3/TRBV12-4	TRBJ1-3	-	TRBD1	CATSGGQGYTIYF	TGTGCCACCAGCGGGGGACAGGGATACACCATATATTTT
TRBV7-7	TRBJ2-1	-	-	CASSLWQGSSYNEQFF	TGTGCCAGCAGCTTATGGCAGGGGAGCTCCTACAATGAGCAGTTCTTC
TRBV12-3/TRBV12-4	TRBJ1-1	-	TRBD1	CASSPSRDRGRVRNTEAFF	TGTGCCAGCAGTCCGTCCCGGGACAGGGGACGGGTGAGAAACACTGAAGCTTTCTTT
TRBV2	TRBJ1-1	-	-	CASSEIRGPNTEVFF	TGTGCCAGCAGTGAGATCAGGGGACCGAACACTGAAGTTTTCTTT
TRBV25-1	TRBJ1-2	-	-	CASSPGTSGYGYTF	TGTGCCAGCAGTCCCGGGACATCAGGCTATGGCTACACCTTC
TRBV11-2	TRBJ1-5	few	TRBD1	CASSLKGTADQPQHF	TGTGCCAGCAGCTTAAAGGGGACAGCTGATCAGCCCCAGCATTTT
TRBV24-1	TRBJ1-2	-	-	CATSGRSGYTF	TGTGCCACCAGTGGGAGGAGCGGCTACACCTTC
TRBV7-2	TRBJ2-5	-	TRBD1	CASSLDRKETQYF	TGTGCCAGCAGCTTGGACAGGAAGGAGACCCAGTACTTC
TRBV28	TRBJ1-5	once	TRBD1	CASSGQGINNQPQHF	TGTGCCAGCAGTGGACAGGGAATCAACAATCAGCCCCAGCATTTT
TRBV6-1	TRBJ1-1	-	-	CASSVQGGTTEAFF	TGTGCCAGCAGTGTACAGGGAGGTACCACTGAAGCTTTCTTT
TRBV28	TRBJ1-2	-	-	CASSPPGGSGYTF	TGTGCCAGCAGCCCTCCGGGGGGAAGTGGCTACACCTTC
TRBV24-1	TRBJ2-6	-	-	CATSDPGANVLTF	TGTGCCACCTCTGACCCTGGGGCCAACGTCCTGACTTTC
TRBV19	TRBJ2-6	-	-	CASSKRSEGANVLTF	TGTGCCAGTAGTAAACGGTCGGAAGGGGCCAACGTCCTGACTTTC
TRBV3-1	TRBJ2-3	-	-	CASSQGHETDTQYF	TGTGCCAGCAGCCAAGGCCATGAAACAGATACGCAGTATTTT
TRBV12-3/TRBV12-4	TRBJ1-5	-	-	CASTTANQPQHF	TGTGCCAGCACAACGGCCAATCAGCCCCAGCATTTT
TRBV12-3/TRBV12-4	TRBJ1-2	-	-	CASSKESNYGYTF	TGTGCCAGCAGTAAGGAGTCTAACTATGGCTACACCTTC
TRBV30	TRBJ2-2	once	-	CAWRFKSTGELFF	TGTGCCTGGAGGTTCAAGAGCACCGGGGAGCTGTTTTTT
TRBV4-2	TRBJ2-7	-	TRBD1	CASTRFQQGDEQYF	TGTGCCAGCACCCGATTCCAGCAGGGGGACGAGCAGTACTTC
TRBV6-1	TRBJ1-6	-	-	CASRATRITGNSPLHF	TGTGCCAGCAGAGCTACACGCATAACGGGCAATTCACCCCTCCACTTT
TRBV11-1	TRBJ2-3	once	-	CASSLAGLQDTQYF	TGTGCCAGCAGCTTAGCAGGGTTACAAGATACGCAGTATTTT
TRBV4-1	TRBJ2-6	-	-	CASSPHSRQAGANVLTF	TGCGCCAGCAGCCCCCACTCCCGACAAGCCGGGGCCAACGTCCTGACTTTC
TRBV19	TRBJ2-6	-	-	CASSARGQGGSGANVLTF	TGTGCCAGTAGTGCCCGAGGGCAGGGAGGTTCCGGGGCCAACGTCCTGACTTTC
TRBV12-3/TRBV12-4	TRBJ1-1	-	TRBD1	CASSDDRGDTEAFF	TGTGCCAGCAGTGACGACAGGGGGGACACTGAAGCTTTCTTT
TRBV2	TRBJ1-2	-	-	CASSEITTGRHGYTF	TGTGCCAGCAGTGAAATAACAACAGGTCGACATGGCTACACCTTC
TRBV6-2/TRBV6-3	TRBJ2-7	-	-	CAAATGDNHEQYF	TGTGCCGCCGCGACGGGGGATAACCACGAGCAGTACTTC
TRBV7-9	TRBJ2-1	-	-	CASSLRDNEQFF	TGTGCCAGCAGCCTCAGGGACAATGAGCAGTTCTTC
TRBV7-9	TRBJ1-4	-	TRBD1	CASSLNQGAGEKLFF	TGTGCCAGCAGCTTAAACCAGGGGGCAGGTGAAAAACTGTTTTTT